These 29 T cell receptor beta chains came from one sample sequenced in a study of graft-versus-host responses after intestinal transplantation. Using immunoSEQ multiplex PCR, the repertoire was profiled, and TCRdb retains in-frame clones only, with some absent. The table has around 30,000 clones, around nine tenths seen once. Sequences were derived from PBMCs, sampled approximately 460 days after intestinal transplantation. Source of these receptors: a human patient who received an intestinal transplant, so some T cells may come from the graft donor.

The chain uses TRBV29-1 and TRBJ2-1; D may match TRBD1 or TRBD2 (5 bases each). The germline gives CDR1 SQVTM, CDR2 ANQGSEA. The CDR3 has 14 amino acids. V was shortened by 4 bases and J by 4 bases, with 14 bases between the two germline ends. CDR3 DNA sequence: TGCAGCGTTGTAGAGGGGTGGAAATACAATGAGCAGTTCTTC. It translates to CSVVEGWKYNEQFF.

J is TRBJ2-5 and V is TRBV5-1; TRBD1 matches 7 bases. CDR3 size: 20 residues. The trim removed 6 bases at V and 3 bases at J, leaving 26 bases unmatched. Germline CDR1 is SGHRS and CDR2 is YFSETQ. Written as DNA, the CDR3 is TGCGCCAGCACAAGGCTCCTTATAGTAGGGGGCGCGTACCCAGAAGAGACCCAGTACTTC. Protein product: CASTRLLIVGGAYPEETQYF. Full variable domain (outside the CDR3, taken from reference TRBV5-1 and TRBJ2-5): KAGVTQTPRYLIKTRGQQVTLSCSPISGHRSVSWYQQTPGQGLQFLFEYFSETQRNKGNFPGRFSGRQFSNSRSEMNVSTLELGDSALYLCASTRLLIVGGAYPEETQYFGPGTRLLVL.

The chain couples TRBV5-5 to TRBJ1-1; no clear D. The CDR3 has 14 amino acids. Germline CDR1 is SGHKS and CDR2 is YYEKEE (reference sequence). Trimming left V 1 base short and J 1 base short, with 8 bases between. The CDR3 coding sequence is TGTGCCAGCAGCTTGACTGTGAAGAACACTGAAGCTTTCTTT. This sequence encodes CASSLTVKNTEAFF.

This clone was seen only once. V is TRBV6-5 and J is TRBJ2-7, with 8 nucleotides matching TRBD1. The CDR3 has 14 amino acids. CDR1 is MNHEY and CDR2 is SVGAGI in the germline V gene. J gave up 7 bases and V 1 base, and 6 bases lay outside the gene matches. Here the CDR3 DNA reads TGTGCCAGCAGTTACTACTCCAGGGGGCGAGAGCAGTACTTC. Its translation is CASSYYSRGREQYF.

This sequence joins TRBV7-2 and TRBJ2-7, with 11 positions matching TRBD2. Germline values: CDR1 SGHTA, CDR2 FQGNSA. The junction had 13 bases not matched to a gene; V was cut back by 6 bases and J by 6 bases. CDR3 length: 16 residues. The CDR3 DNA follows: TGTGCCAGCAGTTCATGGCCCTTAGCGGGAGGGGCCGAGCAGTACTTC. Its protein is CASSSWPLAGGAEQYF.

On this clone itself: Other nucleotide sequences in the sample specify the same CDR3. The chain joins TRBV5-1 to TRBJ1-2, with unresolved D. Germline CDR1 is SGHRS and CDR2 is YFSETQ. The V and J ends lost 0 bases and 7 bases respectively, with 10 bases between them. The CDR3 spans 13 residues. The CDR3 coding sequence is TGCGCCAGCAGCTTGGACGGGGTGGGTGGCTACACCTTC. It translates to CASSLDGVGGYTF. The full variable domain, completed using reference TRBV5-1 and TRBJ1-2, is KAGVTQTPRYLIKTRGQQVTLSCSPISGHRSVSWYQQTPGQGLQFLFEYFSETQRNKGNFPGRFSGRQFSNSRSEMNVSTLELGDSALYLCASSLDGVGGYTFGSGTRLTVV.

This clone came up a few times. The chain recombines TRBV6-5 with TRBJ2-7; 15 positions match TRBD2. This CDR3 has 15 residues. V lost 5 bases, J lost 3 bases, and 2 bases stayed unmatched. Germline V CDR1 and CDR2: MNHEY, SVGAGI. CDR3 in amino acids: CASSMGLAGGYEQYF. The CDR3 nucleotides read TGTGCCAGCAGTATGGGACTAGCGGGGGGCTACGAGCAGTACTTC.

DNA for the CDR3: TGCGCCAGCAGCCAAGTGGGGGGAATAGCCAAAAACATTCAGTACTTC. Encoded protein: CASSQVGGIAKNIQYF. The chain uses TRBV4-1 and TRBJ2-4; D might be TRBD2 (6 bases). V lost 1 base to trimming and J lost 0 bases, with 10 bases between them. In germline, CDR1 is MGHRA, CDR2 YSYEKL. CDR3 length: 16 amino acids.

The chain combines TRBV5-1 with TRBJ2-1; D is unclear. The CDR3 contains 12 residues. The ends were cut back, 1 base at V and 6 bases at J, with 5 bases in the middle. The V gene's germline CDR1 is SGHRS and CDR2 YFSETQ. In DNA form, the CDR3 reads TGCGCCAGCAGCTTGAATAGCAATGAGCAGTTCTTC. The encoded protein is CASSLNSNEQFF. Combining the CDR3 with reference TRBV5-1 and TRBJ2-1 gives the whole variable domain KAGVTQTPRYLIKTRGQQVTLSCSPISGHRSVSWYQQTPGQGLQFLFEYFSETQRNKGNFPGRFSGRQFSNSRSEMNVSTLELGDSALYLCASSLNSNEQFFGPGTRLTVL.

This clone occurred once. V usage is TRBV10-1 and J usage is TRBJ1-1; perhaps TRBD1 as D (5 bases). CDR3 length equals 13 residues. V was cut by 3 bases and J by 1 base, with 6 bases left in between. Looked up from germline, CDR1 is WNHNN and CDR2 is SYGVQD (reference sequence). The CDR3 reads CASSEQANTEAFF. The CDR3 nucleotides are TGCGCCAGCAGTGAACAGGCGAACACTGAAGCTTTCTTT.

In the case of this clone: Other DNA sequences in this sample translate to the same CDR3. V usage is TRBV7-9 and J usage is TRBJ1-2; 12 nucleotides match TRBD1. Germline V CDR1 and CDR2: SEHNR, FQNEAQ (reference sequence). The CDR3 has 16 residues. The V gene end was trimmed by 4 bases and the J gene end by 8 bases; junction bases not matched to a gene: 11. CDR3 loop: CASSSNRDRGLRGYTF. CDR3 coding DNA: TGTGCCAGCAGCTCGAACCGGGACAGGGGGCTAAGGGGCTACACCTTC. Combining the CDR3 with reference TRBV7-9 and TRBJ1-2 gives the whole variable domain DTGVSQNPRHKITKRGQNVTFRCDPISEHNRLYWYRQTLGQGPEFLTYFQNEAQLEKSRLLSDRFSAERPKGSFSTLEIQRTEQGDSAMYLCASSSNRDRGLRGYTFGSGTRLTVV.

The gene calls are TRBV15 and TRBJ1-1; D ambiguous. The CDR3 has 15 residues. V lost 0 bases and J lost 8, with 16 bases in between. Looked up from germline, CDR1 is LNHNV and CDR2 is YYDKDF (reference sequence). This CDR3 reads CATSRDRPVGGEAFF. The CDR3, as DNA: TGTGCCACCAGCAGAGATCGCCCCGTCGGAGGGGAAGCTTTCTTT.

This chain links TRBV11-1 with TRBJ2-7; D is unclear. Germline CDR1 and CDR2: SGHAT and FQDESV (reference sequence). The CDR3 covers 17 residues. The ends were cut back, 0 bases at V and 0 bases at J, with 15 bases in the middle. The CDR3 nucleotides are TGTGCCAGCAGCTTAGCGACCAACAGAGCTCTCTCCTACGAGCAGTACTTC. Translating gives CASSLATNRALSYEQYF.

The J gene is TRBJ2-1, the V gene TRBV7-2; no firm D call. The germline gives CDR1 SGHTA, CDR2 FQGNSA. V gave up 5 bases and J gave up 4 bases, with 12 bases separating them. CDR3 size: 14 residues. CDR3 sequence: CASSRWDTYNEQFF. CDR3 coding DNA: TGTGCCAGCAGCAGATGGGATACGTACAATGAGCAGTTCTTC. The whole variable domain, remainder taken from reference TRBV7-2 and TRBJ2-1, is GAGVSQSPSNKVTEKGKDVELRCDPISGHTALYWYRQSLGQGLEFLIYFQGNSAPDKSGLPSDRFSAERTGGSVSTLTIQRTQQEDSAVYLCASSRWDTYNEQFFGPGTRLTVL.

This chain joins TRBV7-9 and TRBJ1-1; D gene uncertain. This CDR3 contains 12 residues. Looked up from germline, CDR1 is SEHNR and CDR2 is FQNEAQ (reference sequence). V lost 7 bases to trimming and J lost 5 bases, with 11 bases between them. CDR3 region: CASTISGTEAFF. The CDR3, as DNA: TGTGCCAGCACCATAAGTGGGACTGAAGCTTTCTTT.

The genes are TRBV6-1 and TRBJ1-6; D gene unclear. The germline V and J ends were trimmed by 5 bases and 10 bases, with 9 bases remaining between them. There are 12 residues in the CDR3. The V gene's germline CDR1 is MNHNS and CDR2 SASEGT. This CDR3 reads CASSYIGSPLHF. CDR3 coding DNA: TGTGCCAGCAGTTATATCGGCTCACCCCTCCACTTT.

The genes are TRBV15 and TRBJ1-4, with TRBD1 matching over 8 bases. This CDR3 has 15 amino acids. The V gene end was trimmed by 0 bases and the J gene end by 8 bases; junction bases not matched to a gene: 5. The germline V gene has CDR1 LNHNV and CDR2 YYDKDF (reference sequence). CDR3 bases: TGTGCCACCAGCAGAGACGACAGGGGAGGAGAAAAACTGTTTTTT. This encodes CATSRDDRGGEKLFF. The variable domain in full, completed from reference TRBV15 and TRBJ1-4, reads DAMVIQNPRYQVTQFGKPVTLSCSQTLNHNVMYWYQQKSSQAPKLLFHYYDKDFNNEADTPDNFQSRRPNTSFCFLDIRSPGLGDTAMYLCATSRDDRGGEKLFFGSGTQLSVL.

V is TRBV29-1 and J is TRBJ1-3, with D unresolved. V dropped 5 bases and J dropped 2 bases, with 16 bases sitting between them. This CDR3 is built from 15 residues. Germline values: CDR1 SQVTM, CDR2 ANQGSEA. Here the CDR3 reads CSVSRSGGTGNTIYF. The CDR3 DNA reads TGCAGCGTTTCGAGGTCGGGAGGAACTGGAAACACCATATATTTT.

This sequence joins TRBV7-6 and TRBJ2-2, with D possibly matching TRBD1 (5 bases). CDR3 length: 14 residues. Trimming took off 2 bases at V and 4 bases at J, with 8 bases between the two ends. Germline CDR1 is SGHVS and CDR2 is FNYEAQ. This chain's CDR3 is CASSLTGSTGELFF. The DNA of the CDR3 is TGTGCCAGCAGCTTAACAGGATCCACCGGGGAGCTGTTTTTT.

In its sample, this clone was seen a few times. The chain joins TRBV6-1 to TRBJ2-5, with 14 bases aligning to TRBD2. This CDR3 has 14 residues. Germline trimming cut 10 bases from V and 4 bases from J; bases unmatched to any gene: 5. CDR1 and CDR2 from the germline V gene are MNHNS and SASEGT. The CDR3, as DNA: TGTGCCACCAAGGGACTAGCGGGAGTAGAGACCCAGTACTTC. Protein: CATKGLAGVETQYF.

The chain employs TRBV19 and TRBJ2-1; no clear D. CDR3 length equals 15 residues. The germline V and J ends were trimmed by 0 bases and 1 base, with 7 bases remaining between them. Per germline, CDR1 LNHDA and CDR2 SQIVND (reference sequence). The CDR3 spells CASSIDSGSYNEQFF. CDR3 nucleotide sequence: TGTGCCAGTAGTATAGACAGTGGGTCCTACAATGAGCAGTTCTTC.

V is TRBV11-3 and J is TRBJ2-5; 14 bases agree with TRBD2. J was trimmed by 2 bases and V by 4 bases; bases with no gene match: 3. CDR1 SGHNT and CDR2 YENEEA come from the germline V gene. CDR3 length: 16 amino acids. The CDR3 sequence: CASSSRLAGGQETQYF. CDR3 nucleotides: TGTGCCAGCAGCTCCCGACTAGCGGGAGGGCAAGAGACCCAGTACTTC.

The rearrangement joins TRBV6-5 to TRBJ2-1; perhaps TRBD2 as D (6 bases). The V gene lost 4 bases and the J gene lost 8 bases, with 21 bases spanning the gap. This CDR3 region has 16 residues. Germline CDR1 and CDR2: MNHEY and SVGAGI. CDR3 DNA sequence: TGTGCCAGCAGTTCGAATCGTCCGGGAGAAATGTATGAGCAGTTCTTC. It specifies CASSSNRPGEMYEQFF.

V gene TRBV7-9 combines with J gene TRBJ2-5; 7 bases map to TRBD2. J was trimmed by 3 bases and V by 0 bases; bases with no gene match: 4. This CDR3 is 15 amino acids long. CDR1 is SEHNR and CDR2 is FQNEAQ in the germline V gene (reference sequence). CDR3 sequence reads: CASSLALAGEETQYF. The CDR3 nucleotides read TGTGCCAGCAGCTTAGCGCTGGCGGGGGAAGAGACCCAGTACTTC.

V usage is TRBV6-5 and J usage is TRBJ2-1; 7 nucleotides match TRBD1. The CDR3 spans 14 residues. CDR1 is MNHEY and CDR2 is SVGAGI in the germline V gene. Germline trimming cut 4 bases from V and 8 bases from J; bases unmatched to any gene: 8. The CDR3 protein is CASSLGRGNYEQFF. The CDR3 bases are TGTGCCAGCAGTTTAGGCAGGGGGAATTATGAGCAGTTCTTC.

The chain's CDR3 is CASSLIEDTQYF. CDR3 sequence (DNA): TGTGCCAGCAGCTTGATCGAGGATACGCAGTATTTT. The rearrangement uses TRBV11-2 and TRBJ2-3; D unclear. The V gene's germline CDR1 is SGHAT and CDR2 FQNNGV. The CDR3 is 12 amino acids. V lost 3 bases and J lost 6, with 7 bases in between. Based on the CDR3 plus reference TRBV11-2 and TRBJ2-3, the full variable domain is EAGVAQSPRYKIIEKRQSVAFWCNPISGHATLYWYQQILGQGPKLLIQFQNNGVVDDSQLPKDRFSAERLKGVDSTLKIQPAKLEDSAVYLCASSLIEDTQYFGPGTRLTVL.

The count of this clone is one. The V and J genes are TRBV7-9 and TRBJ2-3, with D possibly TRBD2 on 6 matching bases. V dropped 5 bases and J dropped 0 bases, with 15 bases sitting between them. The CDR3 has 16 amino acids. The germline gives CDR1 SEHNR, CDR2 FQNEAQ (reference sequence). The CDR3 here is CASSLTGTESTDTQYF. The CDR3 coding sequence is TGTGCCAGCAGCCTTACCGGGACTGAAAGCACAGATACGCAGTATTTT.

V usage is TRBV4-2 and J usage is TRBJ2-7, with D perhaps matching TRBD1 (5 bases). Germline lookup yields CDR1 LGHNA and CDR2 YNFKEQ. The CDR3 contains 11 residues. V gave up 1 base and J gave up 7 bases, with 5 bases separating them. The CDR3 reads CASSQGTEQYF. As DNA, the CDR3 is TGTGCCAGCAGCCAAGGGACAGAGCAGTACTTC.

Note on this clone: Relative to the germline gene, one junction end is altered; a read error may explain this. The DNA for the CDR3 is TGCGCCAGCAGCCACTACAATGGGCAGTTCTTC. This translates into CASSHYNGQFF. V is TRBV4-1 and J is TRBJ2-1; D call uncertain. This CDR3 is built from 11 residues. Germline CDR1 and CDR2: MGHRA and YSYEKL.